These 27 T cell receptor beta chains came from one sample sequenced in a study of Graves' ophthalmopathy and Graves' hyperthyroidism. TCR beta CDR3 amplification used RNA transcripts. The authors performed first-round RT-PCR with HTBI primers and then a second-round multiplex PCR. One entry per CDR3 protein results from TCRdb running MiXCR on the multiplex PCR reads. The table has approximately 540,000 distinct CDR3 sequences, approximately 35% seen once. Sequencing was carried out using peripheral blood or thyroid tissue (not recorded which). Receptors were obtained from an adult man with Graves' hyperthyroidism.

This clonotype has a handful of counts. A junction end diverges from the germline sequence, so it may reflect a read error. V gene TRBV7-9 combines with J gene TRBJ2-2; 9 bases fit TRBD1. Germline CDR1 is SEHNR and CDR2 is FQNEAQ (reference sequence). This CDR3 spans 16 amino acids. The CDR3 sequence is CASSLSGTGNTGELFF. CDR3 nucleotide sequence: TGCGCCAGCAGCCTGAGCGGGACAGGGAATACCGGGGAGCTGTTTTTT.

V and J are TRBV7-2 and TRBJ2-7; 7 bases fit TRBD1. Germline V gene sequence: CDR1 SGHTA, CDR2 FQGNSA. The CDR3 covers 13 residues. Trimming at V came to 5 bases and at J to 6 bases, leaving 7 bases not matched to a gene. In DNA, the CDR3 is TGTGCCAGCAGCCCGACAGGGTTATGCGAGCAGTACTTC. It codes for CASSPTGLCEQYF.

This clonotype was observed at least ten times. This rearrangement joins TRBV29-1 to TRBJ2-5; 8 nucleotides line up with TRBD2. There are 15 residues in the CDR3. V trimming: 4 bases; J trimming: 3 bases; junction bases outside the gene matches: 10. The germline V gene encodes CDR1 SQVTM and CDR2 ANQGSEA. For the CDR3, the DNA is TGCAGCGTTGCCTTTCGGGAGGGCCGAGAAGAGACCCAGTACTTC. Translation: CSVAFREGREETQYF. The full variable domain, rest sourced from reference TRBV29-1 and TRBJ2-5, is SAVISQKPSRDICQRGTSLTIQCQVDSQVTMMFWYRQQPGQSLTLIATANQGSEATYESGFVIDKFPISRPNLTFSTLTVSNMSPEDSSIYLCSVAFREGREETQYFGPGTRLLVL.

This clonotype has ten or more counts. The genes are TRBV19 and TRBJ1-4; a weak D match, TRBD1 (5 bases). The germline CDR1 and CDR2 sequences are LNHDA and SQIVND (reference sequence). Trimming pared 8 bases from V and 4 bases from J, leaving 17 bases between. This CDR3 spans 15 amino acids. Written as DNA, the CDR3 is TGTGCCAGTTCCGGGTATGGAAGGGGTAATGAAAAACTGTTTTTT. This translates into CASSGYGRGNEKLFF.

This clonotype was detected many times. The J gene is TRBJ1-2, the V gene TRBV20-1; no definite D call. Germline CDR1 is DFQATT and CDR2 is SNEGSKA (reference sequence). The CDR3 consists of 13 residues. V lost 4 bases, J lost 0 bases, and 9 bases lay in between. CDR3 sequence (DNA): TGCAGTGCTATCGCCTCCTCTAACTATGGCTACACCTTC. Translated: CSAIASSNYGYTF.

This clonotype was counted at least ten times. The chain employs TRBV7-2 and TRBJ2-7, with D unresolved. CDR1 and CDR2 (germline): SGHTA, FQGNSA. V was cut by 5 bases and J by 7 bases, with 9 bases left in between. The CDR3 extends over 11 amino acids. Here the CDR3 reads CASSQSGEQYF. The CDR3 bases are TGTGCCAGCAGCCAATCAGGAGAGCAGTACTTC. The whole variable domain, filled in from reference TRBV7-2 and TRBJ2-7, reads GAGVSQSPSNKVTEKGKDVELRCDPISGHTALYWYRQSLGQGLEFLIYFQGNSAPDKSGLPSDRFSAERTGGSVSTLTIQRTQQEDSAVYLCASSQSGEQYFGPGTRLTVT.

The chain uses TRBV5-5 and TRBJ2-7, with D perhaps TRBD1 (6 bases). The CDR3 consists of 14 residues. Germline lookup yields CDR1 SGHKS and CDR2 YYEKEE (reference sequence). V lost 3 bases to trimming and J lost 2 bases, with 12 bases between them. The CDR3 DNA reads TGTGCCAGCAGCTCGGCACAGGGTCCCTACGAGCAGTACTTC. Its translation is CASSSAQGPYEQYF.

This chain links TRBV12-3 or TRBV12-4 with TRBJ2-5, with TRBD2 identical over 10 bases. The CDR3 is 12 residues long. The CDR3 reads CASGESGGAQYF. In DNA form, the CDR3 reads TGTGCTAGCGGGGAAAGCGGGGGGGCTCAGTACTTC.

This clonotype was seen ten or more times. The chain carries TRBV20-1 and TRBJ1-5; the D gene is possibly TRBD1 (5 bases). Deletions cut 3 bases from V and 3 bases from J, with 15 bases between. This CDR3 spans 15 amino acids. Germline V gene data show CDR1 as DFQATT and CDR2 as SNEGSKA (reference sequence). CDR3 amino acids: CSASTTQGINQPQHF. In DNA, the CDR3 is TGCAGTGCTAGTACGACGCAGGGCATCAATCAGCCCCAGCATTTT.

The V gene is TRBV20-1, the J gene TRBJ1-2; D is undetermined. Between the trimmed V and J ends, which lost 3 bases and 8 bases, there was a span of 7 bases. This CDR3 has 10 amino acids. From germline, CDR1 is DFQATT and CDR2 SNEGSKA (reference sequence). In nucleotides, the CDR3 is TGCAGTGCTAGTAAAGGGGGCTACACCTTC. This gives the protein CSASKGGYTF.

The table lists this clonotype with many counts. The J gene is TRBJ2-2, the V gene TRBV19; maybe TRBD1 (6 bases). V was trimmed by 3 bases and J by 3 bases, leaving 11 bases between them. From germline, CDR1 is LNHDA and CDR2 SQIVND (reference sequence). The CDR3 consists of 15 residues. CDR3 residues: CASSMGHSHTGELFF. The CDR3 nucleotides are TGTGCCAGTAGTATGGGACACTCACACACCGGGGAGCTGTTTTTT.

CDR3 region: CASSFSGESYEQYF. CDR3 DNA sequence: TGTGCCAGCAGCTTTTCAGGGGAGTCCTACGAGCAGTACTTC. This sequence joins TRBV5-6 and TRBJ2-7; D may be TRBD1 (6 bases). CDR3 length: 14 amino acids. The V end was cut by 2 bases, the J end by 1 base, with 10 bases between. Germline loops: CDR1 SGHDT, CDR2 YYEEEE.

This clonotype has only a few counts. This chain joins TRBV24-1 and TRBJ2-3; D remains unclear. Germline assignment: CDR1 KGHDR and CDR2 SFDVKD. V lost 4 bases and J lost 6, with 10 bases in between. The CDR3 covers 13 residues. CDR3 protein: CATSEVGSDTQYF. The CDR3 DNA is TGTGCCACCAGTGAGGTTGGGTCGGATACGCAGTATTTT.

In the case of this clonotype: It may be a read error: a sequence one base away is much more abundant. The chain is built from TRBV6-6 and TRBJ1-5; 10 nucleotides line up with TRBD1. The V gene end was trimmed by 6 bases and the J gene end by 2 bases; junction bases not matched to a gene: 16. The CDR3 totals 19 residues. Germline assignment: CDR1 MNHNY and CDR2 SVGAGI (reference sequence). In nucleotides, the CDR3 is TGTGCCAGCAGAGACCAGACAGGGGGCGTTCAAAGCGGCAATCAGCCCCAGCATTTT. Protein: CASRDQTGGVQSGNQPQHF.

There are many counts of this clonotype. The V and J genes are TRBV19 and TRBJ1-2; no clear D gene. V dropped 3 bases and J dropped 2 bases, with 10 bases sitting between them. The CDR3 has 14 residues. Germline V lookup: CDR1 LNHDA, CDR2 SQIVND (reference sequence). CDR3 residues: CASSILDPNYGYTF. Written as DNA, the CDR3 is TGTGCCAGTAGTATTCTGGATCCAAACTATGGCTACACCTTC.

V gene TRBV2 combines with J gene TRBJ1-6; 9 bases match TRBD1. J was trimmed by 7 bases and V by 5 bases; bases with no gene match: 3. Germline CDR1 and CDR2: SNHLY and FYNNEI. The CDR3 consists of 14 residues. CDR3 DNA sequence: TGTGCCAGCAGTACCGGGACAGGGAATTCACCCCTCCACTTT. It encodes CASSTGTGNSPLHF.

This clonotype was counted between two and nine times. The chain is built from TRBV2 and TRBJ1-2, with D possibly matching TRBD1 (5 bases). Trimming left V 0 bases short and J 6 bases short, with 11 bases between. CDR3 length: 14 residues. The germline V gene encodes CDR1 SNHLY and CDR2 FYNNEI. Written as DNA, the CDR3 is TGTGCCAGCAGTGAAGCGAGAGGGGCCGATGGCTACACCTTC. Translated, it gives CASSEARGADGYTF.

J is TRBJ2-5 and V is TRBV25-1, with unresolved D. Germline V gives CDR1 MGHDK, CDR2 SYGVNS. The CDR3 spans 13 residues. Trimming pared 6 bases from V and 5 bases from J, leaving 13 bases between. CDR3 region: CASSEMVGETQYF. The CDR3, as DNA: TGTGCCAGCAGCGAGATGGTTGGGGAGACCCAGTACTTC.

The chain has TRBV25-1 and TRBJ2-2; tentatively, D is TRBD2 (6 bases). This CDR3 has 15 amino acids. With 8 bases removed from V and 0 bases from J, the gap between germline ends came to 13 bases. Germline V gene lookup returns CDR1 MGHDK and CDR2 SYGVNS. The CDR3 DNA reads TGTGCCAGCGGACCAGCGGGCGCGAACACCGGGGAGCTGTTTTTT. It yields the protein CASGPAGANTGELFF. The full variable domain, its missing parts supplied by reference TRBV25-1 and TRBJ2-2, is EADIYQTPRYLVIGTGKKITLECSQTMGHDKMYWYQQDPGMELHLIHYSYGVNSTEKGDLSSESTVSRIRTEHFPLTLESARPSHTSQYLCASGPAGANTGELFFGEGSRLTVL.

This clonotype turned up a few times. The chain joins TRBV5-8 to TRBJ2-2; the match to TRBD1 covers 7 bases. V lost 3 bases to trimming and J lost 4 bases; unmatched junction nucleotides: 12. Germline loops: CDR1 SGHTS, CDR2 YDEGEE. CDR3 size: 17 residues. The CDR3: CASSSGSGTVGTGELFF. The CDR3, as DNA: TGTGCCAGCAGCTCGGGATCCGGGACAGTGGGCACCGGGGAGCTGTTTTTT.

This clonotype was seen at least ten times. J is TRBJ1-6 and V is TRBV6-4, with TRBD1 matching over 8 bases. The junction had 3 bases not matched to a gene; V was cut back by 5 bases and J by 6 bases. Germline CDR1 MRHNA, CDR2 SNTAGT. There are 14 residues in the CDR3. This CDR3 reads CASSTGGGNSPLHF. DNA of the CDR3: TGTGCCAGCAGTACAGGGGGTGGTAATTCACCCCTCCACTTT.

For this clonotype: Its ends do not fully match the called genes, so a read error is possible. This chain joins TRBV10-2 and TRBJ1-6; 9 bases align to TRBD1. The germline V gene has CDR1 WSHSY and CDR2 SAAADI. The CDR3 is 14 amino acids. The CDR3 region has the DNA TGCGTCAGCTCAGAGGGACAGGGAGGATCACCCCTCCACTTT. Its translation is CVSSEGQGGSPLHF.

This clonotype was counted ten times or more. The gene calls are TRBV25-1 and TRBJ2-7; D ambiguous. Trimming took off 8 bases at V and 2 bases at J, with 13 bases between the two ends. The germline V gene encodes CDR1 MGHDK and CDR2 SYGVNS. This CDR3 has 13 amino acids. CDR3 protein: CASGFSTTYEQYF. The DNA for the CDR3 is TGTGCCAGCGGTTTTAGTACGACCTACGAGCAGTACTTC.

In its sample, this clonotype was seen many times. This chain uses TRBV6-5 with TRBJ1-5; the D is unclear. The CDR3 loop spans 14 amino acids. The germline gives CDR1 MNHEY, CDR2 SVGAGI. Trimming pared 5 bases from V and 11 bases from J, leaving 19 bases between. This CDR3 reads CASSPTSAFTAQHF. CDR3 bases: TGTGCCAGCAGTCCCACCTCTGCGTTTACTGCCCAGCATTTT.

This clonotype was counted ten times or more. The gene calls are TRBV2 and TRBJ1-1; 9 bases line up with TRBD1. The CDR3 is 14 amino acids. CDR1 is SNHLY, CDR2 FYNNEI, per germline. V shed 7 bases, J shed 2 bases, and the junction held 5 bases outside the gene matches. As DNA, the CDR3 is TGTGCCAGCACCCGGACAGGGGCTAACACTGAAGCTTTCTTT. Translated, it gives CASTRTGANTEAFF.

As for this clonotype: A single base separates this from a much larger clone, so it may be a read error. This chain links TRBV7-2 with TRBJ1-4; D not certain. Germline CDR1 and CDR2: SGHTA and FQGNSA. V lost 1 base to trimming and J lost 6 bases, with 9 bases between them. The CDR3 has 14 residues. The CDR3 loop is CASSLGLGDEKLFF. The CDR3 bases are TGTGCCAGCAGCTTAGGCCTAGGTGATGAAAAACTGTTTTTT.

The CDR3, as DNA: TGCAGTGCTAGAGACGGCGCCCGGGGGAACACCATATATTTT. Residues: CSARDGARGNTIYF. The rearrangement links TRBV20-1 to TRBJ1-3; D possibly corresponds to TRBD1 (5 bases). Germline values: CDR1 DFQATT, CDR2 SNEGSKA (reference sequence). CDR3 size: 14 residues. Trimming shortened V by 0 bases and J by 7 bases, and 13 bases separated the two germline ends.